This TCR beta chain was recovered during a study of metastatic and nonmetastatic thyroid tumors. This clone was seen at least ten times. This specimen includes other DNA sequences encoding the same CDR3. TCRdb re-called the PCR reads through MiXCR. The data show about 25,000 clones, with 20% to 25% seen just once and around 4.5% held by the top ten. Germline assignment: CDR1 SGHTA and CDR2 FQGNSA. The CDR3 spans 14 residues. Trimming cost V 3 bases and J 6 bases; bases outside gene matches: 5. None of the patients had undergone any treatment ahead of thyroid surgery. Sequenced material: adjacent normal tissue. This sequence originates from a female donor with papillary thyroid cancer or a benign thyroid nodule (not recorded which). Some clones in this sample may be carry-over from other donors' samples. The J gene is TRBJ2-7, the V gene TRBV7-2, with TRBD1 matching 10 bases. The chain's CDR3 is CASSLGQGLTEQYF. DNA for the CDR3: TGTGCCAGCAGCTTGGGACAGGGGTTAACCGAGCAGTACTTC.